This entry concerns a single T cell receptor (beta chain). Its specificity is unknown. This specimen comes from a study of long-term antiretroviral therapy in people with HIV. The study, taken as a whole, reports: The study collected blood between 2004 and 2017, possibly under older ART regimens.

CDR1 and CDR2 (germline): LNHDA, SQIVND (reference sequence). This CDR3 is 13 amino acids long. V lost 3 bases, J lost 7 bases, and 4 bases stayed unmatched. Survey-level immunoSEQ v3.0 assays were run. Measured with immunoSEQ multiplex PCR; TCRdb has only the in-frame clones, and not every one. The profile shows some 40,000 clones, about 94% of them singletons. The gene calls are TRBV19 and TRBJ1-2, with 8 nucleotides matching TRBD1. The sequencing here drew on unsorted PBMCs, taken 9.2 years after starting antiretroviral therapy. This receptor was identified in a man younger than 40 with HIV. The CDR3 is CASSMRQGFGYTF. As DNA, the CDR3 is TGTGCCAGTAGTATGAGACAGGGGTTTGGCTACACCTTC.